The 10 T cell receptor beta chains given below trace back to one sample, sequenced in a study of shared clonotypes between healthy human individuals. Assay used: immunoSEQ multiplex PCR; TCRdb lists only in-frame clones, some missing. The sample consists of 1.6 million or so clones, about 98.5% of them appearing once. The sample taken for sequencing was naive CD4+ T cells sorted from blood. The subset is: CD45RA+ positively selected. The receptors were sampled from a man aged 25-45 years in good health.

The CDR3 loop is CASSLQGAGDTQYF. CDR3 nucleotide sequence: TGCGCCAGCAGCTTGCAAGGGGCAGGAGATACGCAGTATTTT. V and J are TRBV5-1 and TRBJ2-3, with a weak D call TRBD1 (5 bases). The germline CDR1 and CDR2 sequences are SGHRS and YFSETQ. The CDR3 is 14 residues long. Trimming pared 1 base from V and 5 bases from J, leaving 11 bases between.

The CDR3 is CSASDQEEQFF. The CDR3 DNA reads TGCAGTGCTAGCGACCAGGAAGAGCAGTTCTTC. The V gene is TRBV20-1, the J gene TRBJ2-1; D remains ambiguous. The CDR3 extends over 11 amino acids. Germline V gene lookup returns CDR1 DFQATT and CDR2 SNEGSKA (reference sequence). V lost 3 bases, J lost 10 bases, and 10 bases lay in between.

J is TRBJ2-7 and V is TRBV7-9; a weak D match, TRBD2 (6 bases). CDR1 and CDR2 (germline): SEHNR, FQNEAQ (reference sequence). Trimming pared 2 bases from V and 4 bases from J, leaving 12 bases between. The CDR3 is 14 residues long. As DNA, the CDR3 is TGTGCCAGCAGCTTAACCGGGACTCTATACGAGCAGTACTTC. Protein sequence: CASSLTGTLYEQYF.

The chain combines TRBV15 with TRBJ2-5; TRBD2 aligns across 10 bases. With V trimmed by 0 bases and J by 5 bases, 3 bases remained unmatched. The length of the CDR3 is 15 residues. CDR1 and CDR2 (germline): LNHNV, YYDKDF (reference sequence). The CDR3 region has the DNA TGTGCCACCAGCAGAGATAGCGGGAGGCCGGAGACCCAGTACTTC. Protein sequence: CATSRDSGRPETQYF.

The chain couples TRBV6-5 to TRBJ2-1; tentative D call: TRBD1 (5 bases). The germline CDR1 and CDR2 sequences are MNHEY and SVGAGI. Trimming pared 0 bases from V and 7 bases from J, leaving 10 bases between. The CDR3 contains 14 residues. This chain's CDR3 is CASSYSGPRNEQFF. The CDR3 DNA reads TGTGCCAGCAGTTACTCGGGGCCGCGGAATGAGCAGTTCTTC.

CDR3 in DNA: TGCAGCGTGGACCCGAGGGACAGGGGGCGGAGTGGCTACACCTTC. Translated: CSVDPRDRGRSGYTF. The chain combines TRBV29-1 with TRBJ1-2; TRBD1 aligns across 12 bases. The ends lost 6 bases at V and 7 bases at J; junction bases unmatched: 12. The CDR3 has 15 residues. From germline, CDR1 is SQVTM and CDR2 ANQGSEA.

The J gene is TRBJ2-3, the V gene TRBV5-1; TRBD2 matches 13 bases. The CDR3 loop spans 17 amino acids. Germline values: CDR1 SGHRS, CDR2 YFSETQ. V was clipped by 4 bases and J by 7 bases; unmatched bases: 12. In DNA form, the CDR3 reads TGCGCCAGCAGCCTCAGCCTACTAGCGGGAGGGAACAATACGCAGTATTTT. It codes for CASSLSLLAGGNNTQYF. The variable domain in full, with the rest retrieved from reference TRBV5-1 and TRBJ2-3, is KAGVTQTPRYLIKTRGQQVTLSCSPISGHRSVSWYQQTPGQGLQFLFEYFSETQRNKGNFPGRFSGRQFSNSRSEMNVSTLELGDSALYLCASSLSLLAGGNNTQYFGPGTRLTVL.

The chain is built from TRBV7-8 and TRBJ1-4; D call uncertain. V shed 3 bases and J shed 3 bases, with 8 bases lying between them. Germline V CDR1 and CDR2: SGHVS, FQNEAQ. The CDR3 consists of 14 residues. CDR3 region: CASSFITSNEKLFF. The CDR3 coding sequence is TGTGCCAGCAGCTTCATTACCTCTAATGAAAAACTGTTTTTT.

Here the CDR3 DNA reads TGTGCCAGTGCGGAGGGTTCGGAAGAGACCCAGTACTTC. This gives the protein CASAEGSEETQYF. The rearrangement uses TRBV10-3 and TRBJ2-5; D perhaps matches TRBD2 (6 bases). Germline assignment: CDR1 ENHRY and CDR2 SYGVKD. V lost 10 bases to trimming and J lost 3 bases, with 15 bases between them. The CDR3 is 13 residues long.

V gene TRBV6-5 combines with J gene TRBJ1-4, with 8 bases identical to TRBD1. This CDR3 comprises 14 residues. Germline CDR1 reads MNHEY; CDR2 reads SVGAGI. J was trimmed by 7 bases and V by 4 bases; bases with no gene match: 5. The DNA of the CDR3 is TGTGCCAGCAGTTTACAGGGGGGTGGTGAAAAACTGTTTTTT. It encodes CASSLQGGGEKLFF.